This T cell receptor beta chain came from a study of Ad26.COV2.S vaccination and SARS-CoV-2 variants. Findings and caveats of the study: Substantial response breadth was reportedly seen for spike-specific CD8+ and CD4+ T cells after vaccination. Relative to placebo recipients, vaccine recipients exhibited elevated spike-specific TCR breadth.

Worth noting for this clone: Its antigen remains unknown.

Germline V gene lookup returns CDR1 LGHNA and CDR2 YSLEER. The V and J ends lost 0 bases and 3 bases, in that order; junction bases with no gene match: 7. The CDR3 runs to 16 residues. Treatment described: some 19 received Ad26.COV2.S at low or high dose, single or two shots; 5 received placebo; per-sample allocation not given. Sampling was done on day 63 after the first vaccine or placebo injection. In Boston, an adult donor aged 18-55 years took part. Wuhan-strain spike was delivered by a replication-incompetent Ad26 vector. Sequencing used immunoSEQ multiplex PCR; TCRdb keeps in-frame clones, though not all of them. Among 380,000 or so clones, about 88% were seen once, and the ten largest hold about 10%.

The receptor's source is a person between 18 and 65 years old who received the Ad26.COV2.S COVID-19 vaccine or a placebo. This specimen was peripheral blood, taken in a trial of Ad26.COV2.S vaccine versus placebo. V is TRBV4-3 and J is TRBJ1-2; TRBD1 matches 7 bases. The CDR3 spells CASSQEQGTAYYGYTF. The CDR3 nucleotides are TGCGCCAGCAGCCAAGAGCAAGGGACAGCCTACTATGGCTACACCTTC.